This T cell receptor (beta chain) was captured by sequencing in a study of blood T cell repertoires in COVID-19. Turning to the study itself: COVID-19 samples from acute and convalescent phases originated in the United States, Italy and Spain. From T cells, B-cell-depleted T cells, or PBMCs came the material, which was cDNA or gDNA.

Germline V gene lookup returns CDR1 MGHRA and CDR2 YSYEKL. This CDR3 comprises 17 residues. Deletions cut 1 base from V and 6 bases from J, with 19 bases between. Source study methods: The assay estimated nucleated cells by amplifying reference gene primers. Here immunoSEQ multiplex PCR was the method, and the copy in TCRdb shows in-frame clones only, minus some. The DNA gave D and trimming, while V, J and clone size come from that table. The top ten clones hold 0.6% to 0.8% of a sample with 190,000 or so clones, nearly 90% of them seen once. Material: peripheral blood. This TCR derives from a man aged 50-60 years with acute or convalescent COVID-19. The chain joins TRBV4-1 to TRBJ1-5; the D gene is possibly TRBD1 (6 bases). CDR3 nucleotides: TGCGCCAGCAGCCAAGCGACAGGCGACTTTTGGGGTCAGCCCCAGCATTTT. The encoded protein is CASSQATGDFWGQPQHF.